This TCR beta chain originates from a study of cytomegalovirus exposure and HLA in healthy donors. PCR employed 60 Vbeta and 13 Jbeta primers. The repertoire was sequenced with immunoSEQ multiplex PCR; TCRdb's copy has only in-frame clones and lacks some. The sample carries tens of thousands of clones, roughly 80% recorded once. Germline V CDR1 and CDR2: SGHNT, YYREEE (reference sequence). Trimming stripped 2 bases from V and 0 bases from J, with 17 bases between. The CDR3 is 17 residues long. Sequences were obtained from PBMCs. This chain connects TRBV5-4 to TRBJ1-2; D is ambiguous. This clonotype originated in a woman in her 40s in good health and CMV-seropositive. The CDR3 is CASSLVRGSTANYGYTF. CDR3 nucleotides: TGTGCCAGCAGCTTAGTACGGGGATCTACAGCTAACTATGGCTACACCTTC.